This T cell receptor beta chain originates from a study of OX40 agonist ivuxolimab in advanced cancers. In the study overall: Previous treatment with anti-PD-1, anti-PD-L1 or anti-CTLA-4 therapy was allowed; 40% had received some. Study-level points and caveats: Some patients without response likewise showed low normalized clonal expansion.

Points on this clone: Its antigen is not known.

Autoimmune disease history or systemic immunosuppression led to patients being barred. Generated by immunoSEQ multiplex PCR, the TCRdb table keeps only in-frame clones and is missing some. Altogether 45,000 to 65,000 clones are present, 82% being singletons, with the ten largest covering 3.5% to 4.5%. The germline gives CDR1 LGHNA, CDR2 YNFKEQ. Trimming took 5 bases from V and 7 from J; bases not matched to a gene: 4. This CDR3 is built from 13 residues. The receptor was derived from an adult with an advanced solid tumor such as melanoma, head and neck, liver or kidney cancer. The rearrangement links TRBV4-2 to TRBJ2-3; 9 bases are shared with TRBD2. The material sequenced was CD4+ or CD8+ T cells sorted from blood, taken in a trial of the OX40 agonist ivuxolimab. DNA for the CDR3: TGTGCCAGCAGCGGGGGACTAGCATATACGCAGTATTTT. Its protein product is CASSGGLAYTQYF.